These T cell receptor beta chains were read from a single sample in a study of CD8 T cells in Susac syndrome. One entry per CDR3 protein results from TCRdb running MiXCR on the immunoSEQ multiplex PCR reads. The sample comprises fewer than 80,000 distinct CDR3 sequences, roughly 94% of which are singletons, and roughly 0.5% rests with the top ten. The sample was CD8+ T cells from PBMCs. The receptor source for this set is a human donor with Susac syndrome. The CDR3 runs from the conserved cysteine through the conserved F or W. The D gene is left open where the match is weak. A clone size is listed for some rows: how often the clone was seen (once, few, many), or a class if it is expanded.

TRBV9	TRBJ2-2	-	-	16	TGTGCCAGCAGCGATACAGTACTCTCGAACACCGGGGAGCTGTTTTTT	CASSDTVLSNTGELFF
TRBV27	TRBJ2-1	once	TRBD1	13	TGTGCCACCCGGACAGGGGCCCTCAATGAGCAGTTCTTC	CATRTGALNEQFF
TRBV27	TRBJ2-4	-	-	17	TGTGCCAGCAGCCCCCTTCGTGGGGGCCTCAACAAAAACATTCAGTACTTC	CASSPLRGGLNKNIQYF
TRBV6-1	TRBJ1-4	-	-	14	TGTGCCAGCAGTGAACAGGGACGGGGTGAAAAACTGTTTTTT	CASSEQGRGEKLFF
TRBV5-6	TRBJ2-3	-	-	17	TGTGCCAGCAGCTTGGGGATAAACAGGGATATGGGAGATACGCAGTATTTT	CASSLGINRDMGDTQYF
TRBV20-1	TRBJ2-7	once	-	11	TGCAGTGCCGACCAGGGGATCGAGCAGTACTTC	CSADQGIEQYF
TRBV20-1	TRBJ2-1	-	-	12	TGCAGTGCTAGCGGCCAGGGGTATGAGCAGTTCTTC	CSASGQGYEQFF
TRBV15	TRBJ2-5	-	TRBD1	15	TGTGCCACCAGCAAGACAGGGGCCAGCGGCGGGACCCAGTACTTC	CATSKTGASGGTQYF
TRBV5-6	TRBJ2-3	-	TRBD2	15	TGTGCCAGCAGCTTTGAAATCGGGGGGGCGGATACGCAGTATTTT	CASSFEIGGADTQYF
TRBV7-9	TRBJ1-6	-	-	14	TGTGCCAGCAGTACACAGTATTCTGATTCACCCCTCCACTTT	CASSTQYSDSPLHF
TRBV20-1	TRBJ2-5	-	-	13	TGCAGTGCTAGTGCCAGAGAGAAAGAGACCCAGTACTTC	CSASAREKETQYF
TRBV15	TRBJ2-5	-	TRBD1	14	TGTGCCACCAGCGGATTGACAGGGGGCGAGACCCAGTACTTC	CATSGLTGGETQYF
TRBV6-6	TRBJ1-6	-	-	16	TGTGCCAGCAGTTACTCTCGGGACTCCAATAATTCACCCCTCCACTTT	CASSYSRDSNNSPLHF
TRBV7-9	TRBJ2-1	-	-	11	TGTGCTAATAGTTATGACAATGAGCAGTTCTTC	CANSYDNEQFF
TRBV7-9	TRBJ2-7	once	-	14	TGTGCCAGCAGCGACGGACAGAGCTCCTACGAGCAGTACTTC	CASSDGQSSYEQYF
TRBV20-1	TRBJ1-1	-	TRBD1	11	TGCAGTGCTAGACAGGGGGCGAAAGCTTTCTTT	CSARQGAKAFF
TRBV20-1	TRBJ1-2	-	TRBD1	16	TGCAGTGCTAGAGATCTCTGGACAGGACTTAACTATGGCTACACCTTC	CSARDLWTGLNYGYTF
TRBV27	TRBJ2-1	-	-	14	TGTGCCAGCTGTAAGGGTAGCTCCTACAATGAGCAGTTCTTC	CASCKGSSYNEQFF
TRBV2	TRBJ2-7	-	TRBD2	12	TGTGCCAGTGTAGCGGGGGCCTACGAGCAGTACTTC	CASVAGAYEQYF
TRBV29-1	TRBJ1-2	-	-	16	TGCAGCGTTGAAGATCTTCGGGCGGGCGCTAACTATGGCTACACCTTC	CSVEDLRAGANYGYTF
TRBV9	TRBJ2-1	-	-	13	TGTGCCAGCACAACGGGGGACTACAATGAGCAGTTCTTC	CASTTGDYNEQFF
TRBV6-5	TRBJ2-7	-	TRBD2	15	TGTGCCAGCAGTTACGGCCGGACTAGCTCCTACGAGCAGTACTTC	CASSYGRTSSYEQYF
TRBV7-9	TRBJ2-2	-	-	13	TGTGCCAGCGTCCTGGGTTGGACCGGGGAGCTGTTTTTT	CASVLGWTGELFF
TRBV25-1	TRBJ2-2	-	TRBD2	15	TGTGCCAGCAGTGTTAGCGGGGAGAACACCGGGGAGCTGTTTTTT	CASSVSGENTGELFF
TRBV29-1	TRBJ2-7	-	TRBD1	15	TGCAGCGTAGACCTCCCTGAGGGACAGTCCTACGAGCAGTACTTC	CSVDLPEGQSYEQYF
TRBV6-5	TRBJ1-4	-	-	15	TGTGCCAGCAGTCTCACACGCGCTGACTCAGAAAAACTGTTTTTT	CASSLTRADSEKLFF
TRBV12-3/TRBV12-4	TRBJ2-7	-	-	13	TGTGCCAGCAGGCCCAGCCCCTCCTACGAGCAGTACTTC	CASRPSPSYEQYF
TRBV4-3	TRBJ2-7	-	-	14	TGCGCCAGCAGCCCCAGGACCGCAACCTACGAGCAGTACTTC	CASSPRTATYEQYF
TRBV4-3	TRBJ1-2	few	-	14	TGCGCCAGCAGCCAAGCATCGAGGAACTATGGCTACACCTTC	CASSQASRNYGYTF